The clone carrying this TCR beta chain was picked up many times. Antigen unknown. Individual cDNA molecules each received unique molecular identifiers attached to them. Via MiXCR, TCRdb re-called the 5' RACE reads, giving one row per CDR3 protein. The data show under 85,000 distinct CDR3 sequences, 13% seen once. These data belong to a study of early T cells in non-severe SARS-CoV-2 infection. About the research overall: The input, bulk RNA from unsorted whole blood, was sequenced, and chains were unpaired.

Trimming took off 3 bases at V and 8 bases at J, with 16 bases between the two ends. Per germline, CDR1 MGHDK and CDR2 SYGVNS. The CDR3 is 14 residues long. Study-level findings and limits: VDJdb-based annotation leaned toward anti-spike CD8 responses and missed private and CD4 specificities.

The sequence derives from an adult who was a healthcare worker with PCR-confirmed SARS-CoV-2 infection or an uninfected control (not recorded which). The sample consisted of whole blood. The genes are TRBV25-1 and TRBJ1-1; maybe TRBD1 (6 bases). CDR3 sequence (DNA): TGTGCCAGCAGTGAGTATGCAGGGGCGAGCGAAGCTTTCTTT. Translating it yields CASSEYAGASEAFF.